Below, 20 T cell receptor beta chains from the same sample are listed, as sequenced in a study of T cells in Graves' hyperthyroidism and ophthalmopathy. Regions amplified from RNA transcripts were the TCR beta CDR3 regions. A first-round RT-PCR of the TCR CDR3 used the HTBI primer set. TCRdb redid the calling of the multiplex PCR reads with MiXCR, one entry per CDR3 protein. The table includes about 400,000 distinct CDR3 sequences, approximately 15% detected once. The sequencing sample was made of blood. All receptors derive from a woman aged 18 to 35 with Graves' hyperthyroidism.

This clonotype has only a few counts. CDR3 residues: CASSDFRLAGGHEQFF. The CDR3 region has the DNA TGTGCCAGCAGCGATTTCAGACTAGCGGGAGGCCATGAGCAGTTCTTC. The V call is TRBV5-4, the J call TRBJ2-1; TRBD2 agrees at 13 bases. The CDR3 has 16 amino acids. Trimming took 4 bases from V and 8 from J; bases not matched to a gene: 9. Germline CDR1 is SGHNT and CDR2 is YYREEE (reference sequence).

A remark on this clonotype: With a much larger clone just one base away, this may be a read error. The chain combines TRBV6-9 with TRBJ2-1; TRBD1 or TRBD2 may be the D gene (6 bases each). The CDR3 contains 13 residues. The germline CDR1 and CDR2 sequences are MNHGY and SVAAGI. Trimming took off 2 bases at V and 12 bases at J, with 14 bases between the two ends. This chain's CDR3 is CASSYDQGTGQFF. CDR3 nucleotide sequence: TGTGCCAGCAGTTATGATCAGGGGACTGGGCAGTTCTTC.

At least ten counts were recorded for this clonotype. The genes are TRBV30 and TRBJ2-7; no firm D call. Germline V lookup: CDR1 GTSNPN, CDR2 SVGIG (reference sequence). This CDR3 contains 10 residues. V lost 0 bases to trimming and J lost 9 bases, with 6 bases between them. CDR3 residues: CAWSVALQYF. As DNA, the CDR3 is TGTGCCTGGAGTGTAGCCTTGCAGTACTTC. Full variable domain (outside the CDR3, taken from reference TRBV30 and TRBJ2-7): SQTIHQWPATLVQPVGSPLSLECTVEGTSNPNLYWYRQAAGRGLQLLFYSVGIGQISSEVPQNLSASRPQDRQFILSSKKLLLSDSGFYLCAWSVALQYFGPGTRLTVT.

At least ten counts were recorded for this clonotype. The rearrangement links TRBV28 to TRBJ2-3; TRBD1 agrees at 8 bases. Germline V gives CDR1 MDHEN, CDR2 SYDVKM. Trimming cost V 6 bases and J 1 base; bases outside gene matches: 6. The length of the CDR3 is 15 residues. CDR3: CASSPTGVGTDTQYF. As DNA, the CDR3 is TGTGCCAGCAGCCCGACAGGGGTTGGCACAGATACGCAGTATTTT.

This chain connects TRBV7-9 to TRBJ1-1, with a possible D match to TRBD1 (5 bases). The CDR3 totals 12 residues. CDR1 SEHNR and CDR2 FQNEAQ come from the germline V gene (reference sequence). V shed 5 bases and J shed 4 bases, with 8 bases lying between them. The CDR3 sequence: CASSEGVTEAFF. The CDR3 bases are TGTGCCAGCAGCGAAGGGGTCACTGAAGCTTTCTTT.

This clonotype was picked up many times. The rearrangement links TRBV12-3 or TRBV12-4 to TRBJ2-2; D is uncertain. The CDR3 extends over 14 amino acids. V dropped 0 bases and J dropped 5 bases, with 7 bases sitting between them. The CDR3 nucleotides are TGTGCCAGCAGTTTAGCAGGGTTAACCGGGGAGCTGTTTTTT. Translated: CASSLAGLTGELFF.

This clonotype has only a few counts. The V gene is TRBV5-6, the J gene TRBJ2-5; the match to TRBD2 covers 14 bases. Trimming at V came to 4 bases and at J to 0 bases, leaving 5 bases not matched to a gene. CDR3 size: 17 residues. Germline V gene sequence: CDR1 SGHDT, CDR2 YYEEEE. CDR3 region: CASSRRLAGGYQETQYF. In DNA, the CDR3 is TGTGCCAGCAGCAGACGACTAGCGGGAGGGTACCAAGAGACCCAGTACTTC. The variable domain in full, completed from reference TRBV5-6 and TRBJ2-5, reads DAGVTQSPTHLIKTRGQQVTLRCSPKSGHDTVSWYQQALGQGPQFIFQYYEEEERQRGNFPDRFSGHQFPNYSSELNVNALLLGDSALYLCASSRRLAGGYQETQYFGPGTRLLVL.

J is TRBJ2-5 and V is TRBV10-3; 11 bases are shared with TRBD2. Losses at the gene ends were 5 bases for V and 5 bases for J; bases not matched to a gene: 4. The CDR3 covers 14 residues. Germline CDR1 and CDR2: ENHRY and SYGVKD. The CDR3 loop is CAISIAGGGETQYF. In DNA form, the CDR3 reads TGTGCCATCAGTATAGCGGGAGGGGGGGAGACCCAGTACTTC.

The sample holds a few counts of this clonotype. The V gene is TRBV28, the J gene TRBJ2-7, with D possibly matching TRBD2 (6 bases). Germline V CDR1 and CDR2: MDHEN, SYDVKM. Trimming removed 2 bases at V and 0 bases at J, with 11 bases between. This CDR3 contains 15 residues. CDR3 protein: CASSLGGASSYEQYF. The DNA of the CDR3 is TGTGCCAGCAGTTTAGGCGGGGCCTCCTCCTACGAGCAGTACTTC.

The table lists this clonotype with many counts. This chain connects TRBV2 to TRBJ1-1, with a tentative D call TRBD1 (6 bases). Germline V gene lookup returns CDR1 SNHLY and CDR2 FYNNEI. This CDR3 region has 12 residues. V dropped 7 bases and J dropped 8 bases, with 14 bases sitting between them. CDR3 in DNA: TGTGCCAGCATGACAGGTAGGACAGAAGCTTTCTTT. Its protein product is CASMTGRTEAFF.

The V call is TRBV20-1, the J call TRBJ2-3; D tentatively reads TRBD1 or TRBD2 (5 bases each). Germline CDR1 DFQATT, CDR2 SNEGSKA (reference sequence). With 5 bases removed from V and 4 bases from J, the gap between germline ends came to 10 bases. The CDR3 sequence is 12 residues long. The CDR3 here is CSALGEPDTQYF. DNA for the CDR3: TGCAGTGCTCTAGGGGAGCCAGATACGCAGTATTTT.

The CDR3 region has the DNA TGTGCCAGTAGTATCGACAGGGGCGGCGCTGAAGCTTTCTTT. This sequence encodes CASSIDRGGAEAFF. The J gene is TRBJ1-1, the V gene TRBV19; 8 bases match TRBD1. J was trimmed by 6 bases and V by 3 bases; bases with no gene match: 6. The CDR3 consists of 14 residues. The germline gives CDR1 LNHDA, CDR2 SQIVND (reference sequence).

There are a few counts of this clonotype. This sequence joins TRBV5-4 and TRBJ1-1; 7 nucleotides agree with TRBD1. The V and J ends lost 0 bases and 2 bases, in that order; junction bases with no gene match: 7. Per the germline V gene, CDR1 is SGHNT and CDR2 is YYREEE (reference sequence). This CDR3 spans 16 amino acids. The DNA for the CDR3 is TGTGCCAGCAGCTTGGCTCCGACAGGGTTAAACACTGAAGCTTTCTTT. This encodes CASSLAPTGLNTEAFF.

This clonotype has at least ten counts. The chain recombines TRBV20-1 with TRBJ2-7; 10 nucleotides line up with TRBD2. This CDR3 has 15 residues. V was clipped by 1 base and J by 3 bases; unmatched bases: 6. Germline V CDR1 and CDR2: DFQATT, SNEGSKA (reference sequence). The CDR3 DNA is TGCAGTGCTAGAGGGCTAGCGGGAGCAATCTACGAGCAGTACTTC. Translating it yields CSARGLAGAIYEQYF.

In its sample, this clonotype was seen many times. The rearrangement uses TRBV12-3 or TRBV12-4 and TRBJ2-1; no reliable D call. V was trimmed by 5 bases and J by 4 bases, leaving 6 bases between them. The CDR3 is 12 amino acids. The CDR3 region has the DNA TGTGCCAGCAGTCCCCGGTACAATGAGCAGTTCTTC. This encodes CASSPRYNEQFF.

The table lists this clonotype with many counts. The V gene is TRBV11-2, the J gene TRBJ2-5; D unresolved. The CDR3 is 12 residues long. From germline, CDR1 is SGHAT and CDR2 FQNNGV. V was trimmed by 0 bases and J by 8 bases, leaving 7 bases between them. CDR3 DNA sequence: TGTGCCAGCAGCTTAGATCGTGGAACCCAGTACTTC. The encoded protein is CASSLDRGTQYF. Variable domain in full (rest from reference TRBV11-2 and TRBJ2-5): EAGVAQSPRYKIIEKRQSVAFWCNPISGHATLYWYQQILGQGPKLLIQFQNNGVVDDSQLPKDRFSAERLKGVDSTLKIQPAKLEDSAVYLCASSLDRGTQYFGPGTRLLVL.

A few counts support this clonotype. V and J are TRBV28 and TRBJ2-3, with TRBD1 identical over 7 bases. CDR3 size: 14 residues. Germline-derived CDR1 and CDR2 are MDHEN and SYDVKM. V lost 6 bases and J lost 2; bases outside the gene matches: 5. The CDR3 sequence: CASRGTAITDTQYF. The DNA for the CDR3 is TGTGCCAGCAGGGGGACAGCAATCACAGATACGCAGTATTTT.

The rearrangement joins TRBV20-1 to TRBJ2-5; 14 nucleotides align to TRBD2. Per germline, CDR1 DFQATT and CDR2 SNEGSKA (reference sequence). The CDR3 is 18 residues long. The ends lost 0 bases at V and 0 bases at J; junction bases unmatched: 6. The CDR3 DNA follows: TGCAGTGCTAGAGATTCGGGACTAGCGGGAGCGAACCAAGAGACCCAGTACTTC. Protein sequence: CSARDSGLAGANQETQYF.

In this sample, this clonotype turned up many times. The rearrangement joins TRBV18 to TRBJ2-7; weak D call: TRBD1 (5 bases). The CDR3 spans 15 residues. Germline CDR1 and CDR2: KGHSH and LQKENI. Trimming took off 0 bases at V and 2 bases at J, with 11 bases between the two ends. The CDR3 loop reads CASSPPQGKTYEQYF. As DNA, the CDR3 is TGTGCCAGCTCACCACCTCAGGGAAAGACCTACGAGCAGTACTTC.

Here the CDR3 DNA reads TGCAGCGTCGGTGGCCGGGGTAGTAGAGATACGCAGTATTTT. This codes for CSVGGRGSRDTQYF. V is TRBV29-1 and J is TRBJ2-3; the D gene is possibly TRBD2 (5 bases). The CDR3 length is 14 residues. Germline loops: CDR1 SQVTM, CDR2 ANQGSEA. V lost 6 bases and J lost 5, with 18 bases in between.